These T cell receptor beta chains were read from a single sample in a study of cytotoxic CD8 clonotypes in ibrutinib-treated CLL. The repertoire was sequenced with immunoSEQ multiplex PCR; TCRdb's copy has only in-frame clones and lacks some. The data hold fewer than 300,000 clones, with less than 85% observed a single time. The sequences come from PBMCs, collected at disease progression, from a patient treated with ibrutinib. The origin of the receptors is a human donor with chronic lymphocytic leukemia. CDR3s include the opening cysteine and the closing phenylalanine or tryptophan. Fields, in order: D gene, V gene, CDR3 protein. A D gene is named only where the DNA matches it firmly.

d_call: -
v_call: TRBV28
cdr3_aa: CASSLPRETYEQYF

d_call: -
v_call: TRBV21-1
cdr3_aa: CASSHLAGNEQFF

d_call: TRBD1
v_call: TRBV29-1
cdr3_aa: CSGGQDFNTEAFF

d_call: TRBD2
v_call: TRBV4-1
cdr3_aa: CASSQLRLANNEQFF

d_call: TRBD2
v_call: TRBV2
cdr3_aa: CASSGGGTSGSYEQYF

d_call: -
v_call: TRBV27
cdr3_aa: CASSLRFGSTDTQYF

d_call: -
v_call: TRBV5-1
cdr3_aa: CASSLQGQETQYF

d_call: -
v_call: TRBV21-1
cdr3_aa: CASSKGDRVSYEQYF

d_call: TRBD2
v_call: TRBV5-1
cdr3_aa: CASSLGGLAGTPYEQYF

d_call: -
v_call: TRBV5-1
cdr3_aa: CASSLAGALSSGANVLTF

d_call: -
v_call: TRBV7-8
cdr3_aa: CASSLPAYEQYF

d_call: TRBD1
v_call: TRBV9
cdr3_aa: CASSFRQGAPAGELFF

d_call: TRBD2
v_call: TRBV27
cdr3_aa: CASSPRGRSDTGELFF

d_call: TRBD1
v_call: TRBV29-1
cdr3_aa: CSVDRTGTDTQYF

d_call: TRBD2
v_call: TRBV7-8
cdr3_aa: CASSLAWGGLAYNEQFF

d_call: TRBD2
v_call: TRBV9
cdr3_aa: CASSVVTPGTSGDTQYF

d_call: -
v_call: TRBV28
cdr3_aa: CASTGEGGNQPQHF

d_call: TRBD2
v_call: TRBV10-3
cdr3_aa: CAISETLAKSDTDTQYF

d_call: -
v_call: TRBV10-2
cdr3_aa: CASSVTALGLYEQYF

d_call: TRBD1
v_call: TRBV2
cdr3_aa: CASSVTGMGPEAFF

d_call: -
v_call: TRBV11-2
cdr3_aa: CASSLVSPRAGPTDTQYF

d_call: -
v_call: TRBV27
cdr3_aa: CASGPFSLGGQDNTGELFF

d_call: TRBD1
v_call: TRBV15
cdr3_aa: CATSPSRQGEAFF

d_call: -
v_call: TRBV4-1
cdr3_aa: CASSQGRALGNTIYF

d_call: -
v_call: TRBV25-1
cdr3_aa: CASSDQGLGQPQHF

d_call: -
v_call: TRBV29-1
cdr3_aa: CSVEGRDLGGYTF

d_call: TRBD2
v_call: TRBV4-1
cdr3_aa: CASSQDWLAGDHEQYF

d_call: -
v_call: TRBV5-8
cdr3_aa: CASSLPSWYSNQPQHF

d_call: TRBD1
v_call: TRBV13
cdr3_aa: CASSAGQGYTEAFF

d_call: -
v_call: TRBV28
cdr3_aa: CASSFGTTYEQYF

d_call: TRBD1
v_call: TRBV27
cdr3_aa: CASSLTLTGTGGETQYF

d_call: -
v_call: TRBV12-5
cdr3_aa: CASAGTTIYF

d_call: TRBD1
v_call: TRBV27
cdr3_aa: CASSRDRGGQPQHF

d_call: -
v_call: TRBV7-9
cdr3_aa: CASSFGGLTGELFF

d_call: -
v_call: TRBV4-1
cdr3_aa: CASSQLNNEQFF

d_call: -
v_call: TRBV29-1
cdr3_aa: CSVEDKSQYSNQPQHF

d_call: -
v_call: TRBV5-5
cdr3_aa: CASNRGGLGEKLFF

d_call: TRBD1
v_call: TRBV27
cdr3_aa: CASSLSYRGADTQYF

d_call: TRBD2
v_call: TRBV9
cdr3_aa: CASSPGPLRGGTDTQYF

d_call: -
v_call: TRBV29-1
cdr3_aa: CSVDSGAETQYF

d_call: -
v_call: TRBV4-1
cdr3_aa: CASSQEGDRPGRPQHF

d_call: -
v_call: TRBV10-3
cdr3_aa: CAISETGTETQYF

d_call: TRBD1
v_call: TRBV27
cdr3_aa: CASRKGQGDVYEQYF

d_call: -
v_call: TRBV4-2
cdr3_aa: CASSHPAETQYF

d_call: TRBD2
v_call: TRBV7-8
cdr3_aa: CASSLSGSSYNEQFF

d_call: -
v_call: TRBV28
cdr3_aa: CASSPQGFTDTQYF

d_call: -
v_call: TRBV21-1
cdr3_aa: CASLRTGGRGYTF

d_call: -
v_call: TRBV9
cdr3_aa: CASSVVSYNEQFF

d_call: -
v_call: TRBV7-9
cdr3_aa: CASSSPGGYTMVGYTF

d_call: -
v_call: TRBV29-1
cdr3_aa: CSAKEGAGNTIYF

d_call: -
v_call: TRBV5-4
cdr3_aa: CASGEDPIGYNEQFF

d_call: -
v_call: TRBV15
cdr3_aa: CATSRGGSSYEQYF

d_call: -
v_call: TRBV12-5
cdr3_aa: CASGLYGSGYTF

d_call: -
v_call: TRBV10-3
cdr3_aa: CAISETEYGYTF

d_call: TRBD2
v_call: TRBV7-6
cdr3_aa: CASSLVTSGRETQYF

d_call: TRBD1
v_call: TRBV6-5
cdr3_aa: CASSPRDRGNTEAFF

d_call: TRBD1
v_call: TRBV7-2
cdr3_aa: CASSLSRRDRKETQYF

d_call: -
v_call: TRBV7-2
cdr3_aa: CASSLNGWGRGLENEQFF

d_call: TRBD1
v_call: TRBV7-9
cdr3_aa: CASSHRGYKMNTEAFF

d_call: -
v_call: TRBV9
cdr3_aa: CASSVSAATMNTEAFF